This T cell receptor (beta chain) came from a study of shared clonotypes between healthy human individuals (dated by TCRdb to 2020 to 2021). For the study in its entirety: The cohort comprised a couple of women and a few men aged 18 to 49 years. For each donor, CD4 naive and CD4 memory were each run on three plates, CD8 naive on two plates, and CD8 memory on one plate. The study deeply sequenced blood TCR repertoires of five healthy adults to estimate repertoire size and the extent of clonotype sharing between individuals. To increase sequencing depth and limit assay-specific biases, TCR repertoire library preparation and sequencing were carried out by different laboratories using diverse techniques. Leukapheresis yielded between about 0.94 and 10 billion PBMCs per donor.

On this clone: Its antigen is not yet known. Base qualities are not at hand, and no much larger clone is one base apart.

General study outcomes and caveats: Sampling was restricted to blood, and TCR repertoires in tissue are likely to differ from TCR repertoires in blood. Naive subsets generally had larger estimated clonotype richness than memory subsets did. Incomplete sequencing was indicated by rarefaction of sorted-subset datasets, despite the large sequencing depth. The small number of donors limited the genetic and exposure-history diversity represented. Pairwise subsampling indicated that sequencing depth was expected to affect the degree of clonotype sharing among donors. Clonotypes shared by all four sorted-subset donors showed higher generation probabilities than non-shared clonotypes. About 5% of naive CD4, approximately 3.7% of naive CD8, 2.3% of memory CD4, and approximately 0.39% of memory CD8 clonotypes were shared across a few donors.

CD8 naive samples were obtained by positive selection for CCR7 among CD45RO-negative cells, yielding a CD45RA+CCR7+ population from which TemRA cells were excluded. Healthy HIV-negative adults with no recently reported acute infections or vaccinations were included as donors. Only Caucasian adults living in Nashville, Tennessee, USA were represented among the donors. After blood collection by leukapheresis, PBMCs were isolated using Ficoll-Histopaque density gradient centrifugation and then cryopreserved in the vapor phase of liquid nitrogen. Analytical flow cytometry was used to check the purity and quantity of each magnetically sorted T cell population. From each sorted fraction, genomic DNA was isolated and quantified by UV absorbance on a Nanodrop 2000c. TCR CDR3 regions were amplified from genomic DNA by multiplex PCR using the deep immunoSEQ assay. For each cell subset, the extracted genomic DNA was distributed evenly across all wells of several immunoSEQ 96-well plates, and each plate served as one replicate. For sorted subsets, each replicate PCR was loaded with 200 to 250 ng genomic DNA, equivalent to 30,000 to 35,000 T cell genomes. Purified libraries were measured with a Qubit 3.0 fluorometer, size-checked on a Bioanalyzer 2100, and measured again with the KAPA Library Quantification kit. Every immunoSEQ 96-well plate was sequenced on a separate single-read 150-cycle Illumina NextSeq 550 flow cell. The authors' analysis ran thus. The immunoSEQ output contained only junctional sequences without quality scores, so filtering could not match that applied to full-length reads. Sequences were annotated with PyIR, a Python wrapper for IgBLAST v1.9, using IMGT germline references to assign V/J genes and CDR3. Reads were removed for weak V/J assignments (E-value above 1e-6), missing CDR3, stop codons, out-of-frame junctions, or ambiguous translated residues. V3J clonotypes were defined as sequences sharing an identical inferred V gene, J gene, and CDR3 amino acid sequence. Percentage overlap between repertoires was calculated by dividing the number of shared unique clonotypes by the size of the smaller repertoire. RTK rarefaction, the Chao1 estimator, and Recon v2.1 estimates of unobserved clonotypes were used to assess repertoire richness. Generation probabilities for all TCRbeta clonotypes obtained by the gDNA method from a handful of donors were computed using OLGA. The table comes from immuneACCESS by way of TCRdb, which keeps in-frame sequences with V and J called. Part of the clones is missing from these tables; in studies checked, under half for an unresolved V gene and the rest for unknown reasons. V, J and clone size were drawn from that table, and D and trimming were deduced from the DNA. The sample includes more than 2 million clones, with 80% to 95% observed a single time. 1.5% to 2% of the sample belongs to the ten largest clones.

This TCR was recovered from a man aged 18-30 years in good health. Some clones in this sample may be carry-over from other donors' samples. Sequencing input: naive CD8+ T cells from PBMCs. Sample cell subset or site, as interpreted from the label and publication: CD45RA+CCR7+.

The bases are TGTGCCATCAGTGAGTCTAGGTCGGGGAACTATGGCTACACCTTC. Translated, this is CAISESRSGNYGYTF. This chain is built from TRBV10-3 and TRBJ1-2; there is no confident call for the D gene. V is pared back by 0 bases and J by 2 bases, with 10 bases lying between the germline termini. The CDR3 sequence holds 15 residues, the cysteine and phenylalanine included. Left in the record is the CDR3 DNA by itself, 45 bases read in frame from the first base. For CDR1 and CDR2, the germline V gene lists ENHRY and SYGVKD.